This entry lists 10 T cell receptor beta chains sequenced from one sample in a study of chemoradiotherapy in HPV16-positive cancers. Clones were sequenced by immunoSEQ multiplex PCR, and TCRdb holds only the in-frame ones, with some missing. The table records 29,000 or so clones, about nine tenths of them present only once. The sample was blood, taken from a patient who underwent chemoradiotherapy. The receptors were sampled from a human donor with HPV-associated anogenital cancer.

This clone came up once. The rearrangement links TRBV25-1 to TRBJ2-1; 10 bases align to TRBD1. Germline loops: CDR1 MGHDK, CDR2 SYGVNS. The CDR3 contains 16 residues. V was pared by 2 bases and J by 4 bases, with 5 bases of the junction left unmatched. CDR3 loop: CASSERGQGVYNEQFF. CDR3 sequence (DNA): TGTGCCAGCAGTGAAAGAGGACAGGGGGTATACAATGAGCAGTTCTTC.

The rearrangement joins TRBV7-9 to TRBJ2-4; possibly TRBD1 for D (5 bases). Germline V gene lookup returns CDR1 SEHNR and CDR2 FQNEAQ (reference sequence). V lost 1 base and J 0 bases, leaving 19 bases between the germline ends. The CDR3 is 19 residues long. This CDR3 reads CASSLGGAAGPIAKNIQYF. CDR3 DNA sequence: TGTGCCAGCAGCTTAGGTGGGGCCGCCGGACCAATAGCCAAAAACATTCAGTACTTC.

The CDR3 nucleotides read TGTGCCAGCAGTGAAGGTTTATTCGCCGGGGAGCTGTTTTTT. Translated: CASSEGLFAGELFF. The V gene is TRBV25-1, the J gene TRBJ2-2; the D is unclear. V shed 2 bases and J shed 6 bases, with 10 bases lying between them. CDR3 length: 14 residues. Per the germline V gene, CDR1 is MGHDK and CDR2 is SYGVNS. Together with reference TRBV25-1 and TRBJ2-2, the CDR3 gives the full variable domain: EADIYQTPRYLVIGTGKKITLECSQTMGHDKMYWYQQDPGMELHLIHYSYGVNSTEKGDLSSESTVSRIRTEHFPLTLESARPSHTSQYLCASSEGLFAGELFFGEGSRLTVL.

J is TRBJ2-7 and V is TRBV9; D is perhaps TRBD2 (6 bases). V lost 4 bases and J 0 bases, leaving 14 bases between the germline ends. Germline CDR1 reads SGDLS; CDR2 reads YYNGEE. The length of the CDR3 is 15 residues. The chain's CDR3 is CASSSRAGSSYEQYF. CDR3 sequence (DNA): TGTGCCAGCAGCTCGAGGGCGGGAAGCTCCTACGAGCAGTACTTC.

The CDR3 protein is CASSVLGREKLFF. CDR3 sequence (DNA): TGTGCCAGCAGTGTGTTAGGGAGAGAAAAACTGTTTTTT. The genes are TRBV2 and TRBJ1-4, with unresolved D. The CDR3 runs 13 residues. CDR1 is SNHLY, CDR2 FYNNEI, per germline. Trimming stripped 4 bases from V and 8 bases from J, with 11 bases between. The entire variable domain, with the rest obtained from reference TRBV2 and TRBJ1-4, is as follows: EPEVTQTPSHQVTQMGQEVILRCVPISNHLYFYWYRQILGQKVEFLVSFYNNEISEKSEIFDDQFSVERPDGSNFTLKIRSTKLEDSAMYFCASSVLGREKLFFGSGTQLSVL.

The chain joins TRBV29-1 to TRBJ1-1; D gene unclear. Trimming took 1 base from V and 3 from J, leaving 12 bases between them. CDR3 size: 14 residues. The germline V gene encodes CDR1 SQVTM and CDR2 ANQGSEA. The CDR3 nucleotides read TGCAGCGTTGAAGGGACCCCTATGGACACTGAAGCTTTCTTT. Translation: CSVEGTPMDTEAFF.

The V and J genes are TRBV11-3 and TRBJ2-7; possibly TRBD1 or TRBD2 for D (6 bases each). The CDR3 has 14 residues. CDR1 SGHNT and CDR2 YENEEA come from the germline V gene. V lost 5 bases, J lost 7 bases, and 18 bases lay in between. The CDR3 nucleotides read TGTGCCAGCAGCGCCGGGACACCGGCGGGGGAGCAGTACTTC. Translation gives CASSAGTPAGEQYF.

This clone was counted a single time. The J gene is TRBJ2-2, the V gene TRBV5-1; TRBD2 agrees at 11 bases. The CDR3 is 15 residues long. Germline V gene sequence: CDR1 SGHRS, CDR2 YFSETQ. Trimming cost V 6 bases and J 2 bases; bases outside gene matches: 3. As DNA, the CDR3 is TGCGCCAGCACCAGACTAGCGGGAAACACCGGGGAGCTGTTTTTT. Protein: CASTRLAGNTGELFF.

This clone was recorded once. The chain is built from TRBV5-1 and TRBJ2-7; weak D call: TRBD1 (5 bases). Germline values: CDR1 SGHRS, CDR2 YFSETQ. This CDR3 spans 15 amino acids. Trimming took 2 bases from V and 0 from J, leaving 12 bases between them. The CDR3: CASSFDSVASYEQYF. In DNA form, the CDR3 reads TGCGCCAGCAGCTTCGACAGCGTCGCCTCCTACGAGCAGTACTTC. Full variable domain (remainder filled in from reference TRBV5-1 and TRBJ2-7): KAGVTQTPRYLIKTRGQQVTLSCSPISGHRSVSWYQQTPGQGLQFLFEYFSETQRNKGNFPGRFSGRQFSNSRSEMNVSTLELGDSALYLCASSFDSVASYEQYFGPGTRLTVT.

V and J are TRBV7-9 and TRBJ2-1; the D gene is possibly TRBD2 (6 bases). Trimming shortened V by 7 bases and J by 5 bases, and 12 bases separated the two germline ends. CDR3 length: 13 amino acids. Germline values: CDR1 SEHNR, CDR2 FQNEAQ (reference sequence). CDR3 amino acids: CASTFRENNEQFF. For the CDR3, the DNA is TGTGCCAGCACTTTTCGGGAGAACAATGAGCAGTTCTTC.